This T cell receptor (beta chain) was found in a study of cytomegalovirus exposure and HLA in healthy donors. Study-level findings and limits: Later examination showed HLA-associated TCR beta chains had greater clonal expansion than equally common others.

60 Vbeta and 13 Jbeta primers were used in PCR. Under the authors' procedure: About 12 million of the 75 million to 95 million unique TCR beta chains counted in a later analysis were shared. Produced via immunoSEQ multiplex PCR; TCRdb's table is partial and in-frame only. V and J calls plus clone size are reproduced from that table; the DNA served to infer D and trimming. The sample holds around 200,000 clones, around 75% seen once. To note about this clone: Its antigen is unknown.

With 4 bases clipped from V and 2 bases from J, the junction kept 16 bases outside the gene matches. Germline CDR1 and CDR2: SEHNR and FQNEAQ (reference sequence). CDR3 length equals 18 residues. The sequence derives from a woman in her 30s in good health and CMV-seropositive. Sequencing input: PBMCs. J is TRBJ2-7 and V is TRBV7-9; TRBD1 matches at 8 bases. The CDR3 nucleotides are TGTGCCAGCAGCTATACTACTATGGGACAGGACCTTCCCTACGAGCAGTACTTC. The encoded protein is CASSYTTMGQDLPYEQYF. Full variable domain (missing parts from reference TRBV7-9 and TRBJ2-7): DTGVSQNPRHKITKRGQNVTFRCDPISEHNRLYWYRQTLGQGPEFLTYFQNEAQLEKSRLLSDRFSAERPKGSFSTLEIQRTEQGDSAMYLCASSYTTMGQDLPYEQYFGPGTRLTVT.